This TCR beta chain is drawn from a study of blood T cell repertoires in COVID-19. Overall study context: Samples taken during acute and convalescent COVID-19 were collected in the United States, Italy and Spain.

The germline V gene encodes CDR1 MNHNS and CDR2 SASEGT. V was pared by 0 bases and J by 8 bases, with 9 bases of the junction left unmatched. The CDR3 contains 17 residues. Authors' methods: Amplification from reference gene primers served as the basis for estimated nucleated cell counts. Sequenced by immunoSEQ multiplex PCR; TCRdb stores in-frame clones only, minus some. V and J calls and clone size follow that table, whereas D and trimming were derived from the DNA. The sample holds roughly 200,000 clones; around 80% are singletons and the top ten take approximately 13%. The clonotype comes from a man aged 45-65 years who had recovered from COVID-19. The sequenced sample was peripheral blood. The chain has TRBV6-1 and TRBJ2-1, with 11 bases matching TRBD2. CDR3: CASSEALVLAGVDEQFF. Written as DNA, the CDR3 is TGTGCCAGCAGTGAAGCCTTAGTACTAGCGGGAGTGGATGAGCAGTTCTTC.